This T cell receptor beta chain was identified during a study of T cell responses to AZD1222 COVID-19 vaccine. Broader study findings: White British donors predominated, females outnumbered males, and clonal diversity was possibly underestimated. Repertoires were obtained only post-peak T cell response.

Clones were sequenced by immunoSEQ multiplex PCR, and TCRdb holds only the in-frame ones, with some missing. The table records about 110,000 clones, less than 90% of them present only once. Concerning this clone: Its antigen is still unknown.

Germline values: CDR1 MNHEY, CDR2 SMNVEV (reference sequence). This CDR3 spans 14 amino acids. Trimming removed 0 bases from V and 8 bases from J, with 11 bases in between. Here the sequenced sample was peripheral blood, taken on day 0 of AZD1222 vaccination. V gene TRBV27 combines with J gene TRBJ2-1, with D possibly matching TRBD1 (6 bases). This sequence was found in an adult in good health. The CDR3 loop reads CASSLSSRGDEQFF. The CDR3 DNA reads TGTGCCAGCAGTTTATCGTCCAGGGGCGATGAGCAGTTCTTC.